The 4 T cell receptor beta chains listed next were all sequenced from one sample in a study of shared clonotypes between healthy human individuals. It was CD45RO-negative cells, positively selected for CCR7, that made up naive CD8 cells, with terminally differentiated effector memory CD45RA+ cells excluded. Generated by immunoSEQ multiplex PCR, the TCRdb table keeps only in-frame clones and is missing some. The table has about 2.2 million clones, approximately 94% seen once. Sequences were obtained from naive CD8+ T cells from PBMCs. These TCRs come from a young man in good health. Some clones in this sample may be carry-over from other donors' samples.

In regard to this clone: The same CDR3 arises from other DNA sequences in this sample as well. The chain has TRBV28 and TRBJ2-2; D perhaps matches TRBD2 (6 bases). Germline V lookup: CDR1 MDHEN, CDR2 SYDVKM. The length of the CDR3 is 14 residues. Trimming removed 2 bases from V and 6 bases from J, with 10 bases in between. CDR3: CASSLQGGPGELFF. CDR3 nucleotide sequence: TGTGCCAGCAGTTTACAGGGAGGCCCCGGGGAGCTGTTTTTT.

To note about this clone: Different DNA sequences within this sample yield the same CDR3. The chain uses TRBV28 and TRBJ1-2; the D gene is possibly TRBD1 (5 bases). The length of the CDR3 is 12 residues. From germline, CDR1 is MDHEN and CDR2 SYDVKM. V was shortened by 5 bases and J by 7 bases, with 11 bases between the two germline ends. CDR3 loop: CASSPGGGGYTF. CDR3 nucleotide sequence: TGTGCCAGCAGTCCAGGTGGGGGTGGCTACACCTTC.

The V call is TRBV7-2, the J call TRBJ1-1; no clear D gene. The length of the CDR3 is 13 residues. The germline V gene has CDR1 SGHTA and CDR2 FQGNSA. The V and J ends lost 3 bases and 5 bases respectively, with 10 bases between them. In DNA, the CDR3 is TGTGCCAGCAGCTTTTCTTCAGTAACTGAAGCTTTCTTT. Protein sequence: CASSFSSVTEAFF. Drawing the rest from reference TRBV7-2 and TRBJ1-1, the complete variable domain is GAGVSQSPSNKVTEKGKDVELRCDPISGHTALYWYRQSLGQGLEFLIYFQGNSAPDKSGLPSDRFSAERTGGSVSTLTIQRTQQEDSAVYLCASSFSSVTEAFFGQGTRLTVV.

This clone was seen a single time. The chain combines TRBV4-2 with TRBJ2-7; D is unresolved. This CDR3 has 15 amino acids. Germline V gene lookup returns CDR1 LGHNA and CDR2 YNFKEQ. Trimming removed 2 bases from V and 1 base from J, with 12 bases in between. The CDR3 spells CASSQFREKSYEQYF. CDR3 bases: TGTGCCAGCAGCCAATTCCGAGAAAAGTCCTACGAGCAGTACTTC.